This record covers a single T cell receptor beta chain. The antigen is undetermined. Blood samples measuring more than 2 ml were taken per donor. These data originate in a study of monozygotic twins with inflammatory bowel disease. Study-level points and caveats: IBD patients showed reduced TCRbeta diversity (inverse Simpson) versus healthy co-twins. Twins with IBD had fewer clonotypes in common with others than healthy twins, particularly during disease activity.

The germline CDR1 and CDR2 sequences are MDHEN and SYDVKM. The length of the CDR3 is 15 residues. Molecular identifiers with 6-nucleotide sample barcodes were added during cDNA synthesis via template switching. TCRdb reworked the 5' RACE reads into one entry per CDR3 protein, no DNA. This repertoire includes approximately 400,000 distinct CDR3 sequences. This rearrangement joins TRBV28 to TRBJ2-3; TCRdb lists TRBD1, though no DNA is available to test this call. The TCR originated in a human donor with ulcerative colitis or Crohn's disease, or a healthy co-twin of an affected twin (not recorded which). The source material was blood. The CDR3 here is CASSVTTESTDTQYF.